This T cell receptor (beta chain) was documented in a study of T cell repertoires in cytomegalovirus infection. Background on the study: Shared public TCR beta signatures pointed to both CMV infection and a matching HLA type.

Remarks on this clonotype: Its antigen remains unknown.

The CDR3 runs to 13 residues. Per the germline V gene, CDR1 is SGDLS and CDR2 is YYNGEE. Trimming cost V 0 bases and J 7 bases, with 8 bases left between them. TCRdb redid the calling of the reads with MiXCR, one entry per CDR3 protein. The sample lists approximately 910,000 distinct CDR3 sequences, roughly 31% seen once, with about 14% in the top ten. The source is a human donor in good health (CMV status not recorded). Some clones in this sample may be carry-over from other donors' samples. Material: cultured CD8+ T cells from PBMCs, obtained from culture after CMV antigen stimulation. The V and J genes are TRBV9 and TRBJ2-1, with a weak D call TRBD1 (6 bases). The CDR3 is CASSVGRGNEQFF. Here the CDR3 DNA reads TGTGCCAGCAGCGTAGGCAGGGGTAATGAGCAGTTCTTC.